The clone carrying this T cell receptor (beta chain) turned up a few times. Antigen specificity is unknown. The TCR beta cDNA libraries contained unique molecular identifiers. A single record per CDR3 protein comes from TCRdb applying MiXCR to the PCR reads. Of hundreds of thousands of distinct CDR3 sequences listed, roughly 27% were seen once; the top ten hold roughly 0.54%. The entry originates in a study of post-analysis software for immune sequencing data. Whole-study results and caveats: Among five TRBV segments more frequent in patients than controls were TRBV5-6, TRBV5-1 and TRBV20-1.

After removal of 5 bases from V and 6 bases from J, the junction contained 6 bases not matched to a gene. This CDR3 spans 15 amino acids. CDR1 and CDR2 (germline): MDHEN, SYDVKM. The chain uses TRBV28 and TRBJ2-2; 10 nucleotides agree with TRBD1. Sequencing input: blood. This clonotype originated in a girl aged 5-17 years with multiple sclerosis. DNA of the CDR3: TGTGCCAGCAGTCCGCGGGACAGGGGACCCGGGGAGCTGTTTTTT. This translates into CASSPRDRGPGELFF.